This T cell receptor (beta chain) was profiled in a study of OX40 agonist ivuxolimab in advanced cancers. Overall study context: People in dose escalation had one of these cancers: hepatocellular carcinoma, melanoma, renal cell or head and neck cancer.

Sequencing was performed with immunoSEQ multiplex PCR; in TCRdb, only in-frame clones are kept and a portion is missing. In the table there are over 45,000 clones, roughly 91% of which are singletons. CDR1 SNHLY and CDR2 FYNNEI come from the germline V gene. Trimming took off 10 bases at V and 1 base at J, with 16 bases between the two ends. The CDR3 covers 14 residues. The sequence derives from an adult with an advanced solid tumor such as melanoma, head and neck, liver or kidney cancer. The rearrangement joins TRBV2 to TRBJ1-1, with a weak D call TRBD1 (5 bases). The source was CD4+ or CD8+ T cells sorted from blood, collected in a trial of the OX40 agonist ivuxolimab. Written as DNA, the CDR3 is TGTGCCACCCCCGGCAGGGCGGCGAACACTGAAGCTTTCTTT. Amino acids: CATPGRAANTEAFF.